The rows below give T cell receptor beta chains drawn from one sample of a study of brain T cells in children with intractable seizures. Assay: immunoSEQ multiplex PCR; the TCRdb copy retains only in-frame clones and omits some. Found here are 78,000 or so clones, 90% to 95% of them singletons; the top ten hold roughly 24%. The sequencing used peripheral blood, collected at surgery. The source of these receptors is a girl aged 2 to 9 with Rasmussen encephalitis and intractable seizures. CDR3s include the opening cysteine and the closing phenylalanine or tryptophan. The D gene is left open where the match is weak. Part of the rows lack a size; the others show once, few, many or a class for expanded clones.

V: TRBV10-2; size: -; D: -; J: TRBJ2-3; CDR3: CASSEPSGIPLDPSTDTQYF; DNA: TGCGCCAGCAGTGAGCCTTCCGGGATCCCGCTAGACCCTAGCACAGATACGCAGTATTTT
V: TRBV11-2; size: -; D: -; J: TRBJ1-4; CDR3: CASSLVWGIDEKLFF; DNA: TGTGCCAGCAGCTTAGTTTGGGGGATCGATGAAAAACTGTTTTTT
V: TRBV30; size: -; D: -; J: TRBJ1-2; CDR3: CAWKASRNYGYTF; DNA: TGTGCCTGGAAAGCCTCACGGAACTATGGCTACACCTTC
V: TRBV9; size: -; D: TRBD1; J: TRBJ1-1; CDR3: CASSARTGTEAFF; DNA: TGTGCCAGCAGCGCCCGGACAGGCACTGAAGCTTTCTTT
V: TRBV7-2; size: -; D: -; J: TRBJ2-7; CDR3: CASSLGYGYEQYF; DNA: TGTGCCAGCAGCTTAGGTTACGGGTACGAGCAGTACTTC
V: TRBV7-3; size: medium-sized; D: TRBD1; J: TRBJ2-1; CDR3: CASSWTGGVLDEQFF; DNA: TGTGCCAGCAGCTGGACAGGGGGAGTTTTAGATGAGCAGTTCTTC
V: TRBV14; size: -; D: -; J: TRBJ2-3; CDR3: CASSQVLLAGTDTQYF; DNA: TGTGCCAGCAGCCAAGTCTTATTAGCGGGCACAGATACGCAGTATTTT
V: TRBV28; size: -; D: -; J: TRBJ1-1; CDR3: CASSLVPVEAFF; DNA: TGTGCCAGCAGTTTAGTACCTGTGGAAGCTTTCTTT
V: TRBV6-6; size: -; D: -; J: TRBJ1-1; CDR3: CATKSSGSVEAFF; DNA: TGTGCCACTAAAAGTTCAGGTTCCGTTGAAGCTTTCTTT
V: TRBV6-1; size: -; D: -; J: TRBJ1-2; CDR3: CASSGGPGERGYGYTF; DNA: TGTGCCAGCAGTGGGGGCCCTGGGGAGCGAGGCTATGGCTACACCTTC
V: TRBV6-1; size: -; D: -; J: TRBJ1-2; CDR3: CASSEGEGWGIDGYTF; DNA: TGTGCCAGCAGTGAAGGGGAAGGGTGGGGGATCGATGGCTACACCTTC
V: TRBV28; size: -; D: TRBD2; J: TRBJ2-5; CDR3: CASSHGTRGETQYF; DNA: TGTGCCAGCAGCCACGGGACTAGGGGAGAGACCCAGTACTTC
V: TRBV5-1; size: -; D: -; J: TRBJ1-1; CDR3: CASSLIGQNTEAFF; DNA: TGCGCCAGCAGCCTAATTGGGCAGAACACTGAAGCTTTCTTT
V: TRBV12-3/TRBV12-4; size: -; D: -; J: TRBJ2-2; CDR3: CASSLGGTGELFF; DNA: TGTGCCAGCAGTTTAGGGGGGACCGGGGAGCTGTTTTTT
V: TRBV3-1/TRBV3-2; size: -; D: -; J: TRBJ1-1; CDR3: CASSQEGPNTEAFF; DNA: TGTGCCAGCAGCCAAGAAGGGCCGAACACTGAAGCTTTCTTT
V: TRBV28; size: -; D: -; J: TRBJ1-5; CDR3: CASSLSQVNQPQHF; DNA: TGTGCCAGCAGTTTGAGTCAGGTCAATCAGCCCCAGCATTTT
V: TRBV5-1; size: once; D: -; J: TRBJ1-1; CDR3: CASSTSTLNTEAFF; DNA: TGCGCCAGCAGCACCTCCACATTGAACACTGAAGCTTTCTTT
V: TRBV7-9; size: -; D: -; J: TRBJ1-2; CDR3: CASSLGGPDYGYTF; DNA: TGTGCCAGCAGCTTAGGGGGGCCTGACTATGGCTACACCTTC